A selection of T cell receptor beta chains follows, all from one sample in a study of CD8+ T cells in alopecia areata. Sequencing used immunoSEQ multiplex PCR; TCRdb keeps in-frame clones, though not all of them. The data hold around 36,000 clones, with around 50% observed a single time. The sample taken for sequencing was CD4+ Tregs sorted from blood. Receptor source: a human donor with alopecia areata. Each CDR3 is given with its conserved first and last residue. Fields, in order: V gene, clone size, D gene, J gene, CDR3 protein, CDR3 DNA. A D gene is named only where the DNA matches it firmly. For some rows the clone size is stated as once, few or many, or as a class when expanded; others skip it.

>TRBV13|-|TRBD2|TRBJ2-1
CASGMGGTFYNEQFF
TGTGCCAGCGGCATGGGGGGGACTTTCTACAATGAGCAGTTCTTC
>TRBV30|-|TRBD1|TRBJ1-3
CAWSVPPWGQVMNTIYF
TGTGCCTGGAGTGTACCCCCCTGGGGACAGGTGATGAACACCATATATTTT
>TRBV5-4|-|TRBD2|TRBJ2-5
CASSLEGLAGTKETQYF
TGTGCCAGCAGCTTGGAAGGGCTAGCGGGGACAAAAGAGACCCAGTACTTC
>TRBV5-1|-|-|TRBJ1-4
CASSFGPGTKLFF
TGCGCCAGCAGCTTTGGCCCCGGGACAAAACTGTTTTTT
>TRBV29-1|-|-|TRBJ1-5
CSVSVGDQPQHF
TGCAGCGTTAGCGTGGGCGATCAGCCCCAGCATTTT
>TRBV15|few|-|TRBJ1-4
CATKNGGTRGEKLFF
TGTGCCACCAAAAACGGGGGGACCCGGGGTGAAAAACTGTTTTTT
>TRBV5-1|few|-|TRBJ2-4
CASSTGNIQYF
TGCGCCAGCAGCACTGGGAACATTCAGTACTTC
>TRBV7-2|large|TRBD1|TRBJ2-5
CASSLEGQGRGKTQYF
TGTGCCAGCAGCTTGGAAGGACAGGGCCGCGGAAAGACCCAGTACTTC
>TRBV27|-|TRBD2|TRBJ2-7
CASSLYAGGGSYEQYF
TGTGCCAGCAGTTTATATGCGGGCGGGGGTTCCTACGAGCAGTACTTC
>TRBV28|-|TRBD1|TRBJ1-3
CASRLRGSSGNTIYF
TGTGCCAGCAGACTCAGGGGGAGCTCTGGAAACACCATATATTTT
>TRBV30|once|-|TRBJ2-1
CASLGYNEQFF
TGTGCCTCCCTGGGGTACAATGAGCAGTTCTTC
>TRBV28|-|-|TRBJ1-6
CASSLTASPLHF
TGTGCCAGCAGTTTAACGGCTTCACCCCTCCACTTT
>TRBV6-6|few|-|TRBJ2-7
CASRDRIPGLYF
TGTGCCAGCAGAGACAGGATACCGGGTTTGTACTTC
>TRBV10-3|-|-|TRBJ2-3
CAISGDGSTTDTQYF
TGTGCCATCAGCGGAGACGGGAGTACCACAGATACGCAGTATTTT
>TRBV5-1|few|TRBD1|TRBJ2-3
CASSPGQNTDTQYF
TGCGCCAGCAGCCCGGGACAGAACACAGATACGCAGTATTTT
>TRBV6-5|-|-|TRBJ2-7
CASSYSGVIGYEQYF
TGTGCCAGCAGTTACTCCGGTGTAATAGGCTACGAGCAGTACTTC
>TRBV23-1|medium-sized|-|TRBJ2-1
CASSWRNEQFF
TGCGCCAGCAGTTGGCGAAATGAGCAGTTCTTC
>TRBV28|-|TRBD2|TRBJ2-7
CASSLHGTIYEQYF
TGTGCCAGCAGTCTACACGGGACTATCTACGAGCAGTACTTC
>TRBV29-1|few|TRBD1|TRBJ1-2
CSVMTGVHYGYTF
TGCAGCGTGATGACAGGGGTACACTATGGCTACACCTTC
>TRBV12-5|-|TRBD1|TRBJ1-1
CASGLVWAGGANTEAFF
TGTGCTAGTGGTTTGGTATGGGCAGGGGGCGCGAACACTGAAGCTTTCTTT
>TRBV2|few|-|TRBJ2-3
CASRSRDTQYF
TGTGCCAGCCGCAGCCGAGATACGCAGTATTTT
>TRBV5-1|-|TRBD1|TRBJ1-1
CASSFTGGARTEAFF
TGCGCCAGCAGCTTCACAGGGGGCGCGAGGACTGAAGCTTTCTTT
>TRBV2|-|TRBD1|TRBJ2-3
CASRGQGLSTDTQYF
TGTGCCAGCAGAGGACAGGGCCTTAGCACAGATACGCAGTATTTT
>TRBV4-3|few|TRBD1|TRBJ1-2
CASSRNRGGGYGYTF
TGCGCCAGCAGCCGAAACAGGGGTGGTGGCTATGGCTACACCTTC
>TRBV11-2|-|-|TRBJ2-6
CASSTPPSSGANVLTF
TGTGCCAGCAGTACCCCTCCGAGCTCTGGGGCCAACGTCCTGACTTTC
>TRBV2|once|-|TRBJ1-1
CASRLSTGTEAFF
TGTGCCAGCAGATTGAGCACGGGCACTGAAGCTTTCTTT